The 19 T cell receptor beta chains below were found in one sample sequenced in a study of CXCR4 blockade with PD-1 therapy in pancreatic cancer. Clones were read by immunoSEQ multiplex PCR, and TCRdb kept only the in-frame ones, dropping some. The table shows about 15,000 clones, with about 72% occurring only once. The material sequenced was tumor tissue. The receptors derive from a human donor with pancreatic ductal adenocarcinoma.

The rearrangement joins TRBV28 to TRBJ1-2, with 7 bases lining up with TRBD1. The CDR3 is made up of 12 amino acids. Germline CDR1 is MDHEN and CDR2 is SYDVKM. V lost 8 bases and J lost 4; bases outside the gene matches: 4. As DNA, the CDR3 is TGTGCCAGCCACTCAGGGGGCTATGGCTACACCTTC. Its translation is CASHSGGYGYTF.

The chain recombines TRBV14 with TRBJ1-1; D is unclear. V was trimmed by 6 bases and J by 4 bases, leaving 9 bases between them. CDR3 size: 12 residues. Germline loops: CDR1 SGHDN, CDR2 FVKESK. DNA for the CDR3: TGTGCCAGCAGGGGAGAGGGCACTGAAGCTTTCTTT. Translation: CASRGEGTEAFF.

The rearrangement links TRBV28 to TRBJ1-2; TRBD1 is a possible D gene (5 bases). Trimming removed 4 bases from V and 5 bases from J, with 8 bases in between. Germline CDR1 MDHEN, CDR2 SYDVKM. This CDR3 has 12 amino acids. CDR3 in amino acids: CASSWAGYGYTF. In DNA, the CDR3 is TGTGCCAGCAGTTGGGCAGGGTATGGCTACACCTTC.

The CDR3 DNA is TGTGCCAGCAGCTTAGAAGGGCGGTCACTTAATGAAAAACTGTTTTTT. This gives the protein CASSLEGRSLNEKLFF. This rearrangement joins TRBV7-7 to TRBJ1-4; D unclear. There are 16 residues in the CDR3. Trimming took off 1 base at V and 4 bases at J, with 13 bases between the two ends. In germline, CDR1 is SSHAT, CDR2 FNYEAQ (reference sequence).

The V call is TRBV19, the J call TRBJ1-2; D gene unclear. The CDR3 covers 16 residues. Per the germline V gene, CDR1 is LNHDA and CDR2 is SQIVND (reference sequence). V was shortened by 3 bases and J by 9 bases, with 23 bases between the two germline ends. The CDR3, as DNA: TGTGCCAGTAGTATCGGCTTTTTCTGGGCCTCAAGCAGCTACACCTTC. Amino acids: CASSIGFFWASSSYTF.

This sequence joins TRBV29-1 and TRBJ2-5; D call uncertain. Germline-derived CDR1 and CDR2 are SQVTM and ANQGSEA. This CDR3 contains 13 residues. The V gene lost 8 bases and the J gene lost 0 bases, with 13 bases spanning the gap. DNA of the CDR3: TGCAGCTCCAGCGATCCGTACCAAGAGACCCAGTACTTC. This translates into CSSSDPYQETQYF.

CDR3 bases: TGTGCCAGTAGTGGACTAGTTAGCACAGATACGCAGTATTTT. Translation gives CASSGLVSTDTQYF. The rearrangement joins TRBV19 to TRBJ2-3, with TRBD2 identical over 7 bases. The CDR3 loop spans 14 amino acids. Germline assignment: CDR1 LNHDA and CDR2 SQIVND (reference sequence). With 5 bases clipped from V and 0 bases from J, the junction kept 2 bases outside the gene matches.

The chain carries TRBV29-1 and TRBJ1-1, with D tentatively TRBD1 (5 bases). This CDR3 spans 13 amino acids. Germline V gene lookup returns CDR1 SQVTM and CDR2 ANQGSEA. Trimming left V 8 bases short and J 4 bases short, with 17 bases between. The CDR3 protein is CSTKKQQGTEAFF. The CDR3 coding sequence is TGCAGCACTAAGAAGCAGCAGGGCACTGAAGCTTTCTTT.

V is TRBV28 and J is TRBJ1-1; D not resolved. This CDR3 contains 15 residues. Germline V CDR1 and CDR2: MDHEN, SYDVKM. V was cut by 7 bases and J by 7 bases, with 22 bases left in between. Here the CDR3 reads CASIYQSGRRVEAFF. CDR3 nucleotide sequence: TGTGCCAGCATCTATCAAAGCGGACGAAGGGTTGAAGCTTTCTTT.

This rearrangement joins TRBV10-2 to TRBJ2-1; no firm D call. Trimming stripped 5 bases from V and 9 bases from J, with 11 bases between. CDR1 is WSHSY, CDR2 SAAADI, per germline. The CDR3 is 12 amino acids. The CDR3 sequence is CASSSHTREQFF. CDR3 nucleotides: TGCGCCAGCAGTAGTCACACCCGTGAGCAGTTCTTC.

This chain connects TRBV19 to TRBJ2-2; D is unresolved. This CDR3 is 16 amino acids long. V shed 4 bases and J shed 2 bases, with 14 bases lying between them. Germline CDR1 and CDR2: LNHDA and SQIVND (reference sequence). Here the CDR3 DNA reads TGTGCCAGTAGTAGGGCTGCGGCGATAAACACCGGGGAGCTGTTTTTT. The encoded protein is CASSRAAAINTGELFF.

The chain couples TRBV28 to TRBJ2-6, with 11 bases that match TRBD2. Germline-derived CDR1 and CDR2 are MDHEN and SYDVKM. The CDR3 runs 19 residues. Trimming cost V 4 bases and J 3 bases; bases outside gene matches: 11. The DNA for the CDR3 is TGTGCCAGCAGTTCCCCCTTTAGCGGGAGGGCCGGTGGGGCCAACGTCCTGACTTTC. Translation: CASSSPFSGRAGGANVLTF.

In this sample, this clone turned up a few times. The chain links TRBV2 to TRBJ2-1; possibly TRBD1 or TRBD2 for D (5 bases each). The CDR3 length is 13 residues. V was clipped by 6 bases and J by 10 bases, with 16 bases between them. The germline CDR1 and CDR2 sequences are SNHLY and FYNNEI. The CDR3 DNA reads TGTGCCAGCAGGCAGGGACCCCCCGGGGAGCAGTTCTTC. As protein: CASRQGPPGEQFF.

The chain joins TRBV28 to TRBJ1-4; D uncertain. In germline, CDR1 is MDHEN, CDR2 SYDVKM. The CDR3 spans 13 residues. The V end was cut by 5 bases, the J end by 8 bases, with 12 bases between. CDR3 in DNA: TGTGCCAGCAGTCAAACGGGGAGGGAAAAACTGTTTTTT. Translated: CASSQTGREKLFF. Variable domain in full (rest from reference TRBV28 and TRBJ1-4): DVKVTQSSRYLVKRTGEKVFLECVQDMDHENMFWYRQDPGLGLRLIYFSYDVKMKEKGDIPEGYSVSREKKERFSLILESASTNQTSMYLCASSQTGREKLFFGSGTQLSVL.

This chain connects TRBV28 to TRBJ1-5; no clear D. From germline, CDR1 is MDHEN and CDR2 SYDVKM. V lost 7 bases to trimming and J lost 0 bases, with 16 bases between them. CDR3 size: 16 residues. In DNA form, the CDR3 reads TGTGCCAGCACTCATAGCAGCCTTTATAGCAATCAGCCCCAGCATTTT. As protein: CASTHSSLYSNQPQHF.

The chain is built from TRBV6-8 and TRBJ1-1, with TRBD1 as a possible D gene (5 bases). The CDR3 contains 15 residues. The ends were cut back, 2 bases at V and 1 base at J, with 11 bases in the middle. The germline gives CDR1 MNHGY, CDR2 SAAAGT. Written as DNA, the CDR3 is TGTGCCAGCAGTTACCCGCCTGACAGGAACACTGAAGCTTTCTTT. As protein: CASSYPPDRNTEAFF.

This clone was found once. The V gene is TRBV19, the J gene TRBJ2-6; 7 nucleotides line up with TRBD1. CDR3 length: 17 amino acids. CDR1 and CDR2 (germline): LNHDA, SQIVND (reference sequence). The V gene end was trimmed by 6 bases and the J gene end by 0 bases; junction bases not matched to a gene: 8. As DNA, the CDR3 is TGTGCCAGTAGGACTCCGGGACAGAACTCTGGGGCCAACGTCCTGACTTTC. Its protein is CASRTPGQNSGANVLTF.

The chain links TRBV19 to TRBJ1-1; TRBD1 might be the D (5 bases). CDR3 length equals 14 residues. V lost 1 base and J lost 7, with 13 bases in between. Looked up from germline, CDR1 is LNHDA and CDR2 is SQIVND (reference sequence). CDR3 loop: CASSIGLAGSEAFF. CDR3 in DNA: TGTGCCAGTAGTATAGGGTTGGCAGGGAGTGAAGCTTTCTTT.

The chain recombines TRBV30 with TRBJ2-4; the D gene is possibly TRBD1 (6 bases). Trimming pared 0 bases from V and 2 bases from J, leaving 11 bases between. Germline CDR1 is GTSNPN and CDR2 is SVGIG (reference sequence). CDR3 length: 15 amino acids. The CDR3 loop is CAWSVGQGTKNIQYF. For the CDR3, the DNA is TGTGCCTGGAGTGTTGGCCAGGGGACCAAAAACATTCAGTACTTC.